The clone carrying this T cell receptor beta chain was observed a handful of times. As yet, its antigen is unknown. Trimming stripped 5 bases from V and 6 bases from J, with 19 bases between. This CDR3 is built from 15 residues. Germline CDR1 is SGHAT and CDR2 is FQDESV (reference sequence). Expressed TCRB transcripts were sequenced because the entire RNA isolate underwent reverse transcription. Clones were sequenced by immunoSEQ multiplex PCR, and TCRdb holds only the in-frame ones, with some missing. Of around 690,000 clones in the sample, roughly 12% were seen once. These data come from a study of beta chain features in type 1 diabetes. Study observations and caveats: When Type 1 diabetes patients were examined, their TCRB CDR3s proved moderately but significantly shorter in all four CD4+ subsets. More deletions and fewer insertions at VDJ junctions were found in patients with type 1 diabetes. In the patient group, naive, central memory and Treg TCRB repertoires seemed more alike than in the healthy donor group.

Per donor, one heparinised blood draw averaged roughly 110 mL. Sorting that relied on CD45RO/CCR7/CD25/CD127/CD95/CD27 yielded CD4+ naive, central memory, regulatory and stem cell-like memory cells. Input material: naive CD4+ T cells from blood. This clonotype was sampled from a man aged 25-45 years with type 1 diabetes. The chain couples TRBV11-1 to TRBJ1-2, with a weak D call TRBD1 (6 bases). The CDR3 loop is CASSNAGAGEHGYTF. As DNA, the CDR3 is TGTGCCAGCAGCAACGCGGGCGCAGGGGAGCATGGCTACACCTTC.